A selection of T cell receptor beta chains follows, all from one sample in a study of neurological immune-mediated disorders. TCRdb used MiXCR to reprocess the 5' RACE reads, holding one entry per CDR3 protein. The sample holds 90,000 to 150,000 distinct CDR3 sequences; 3% to 3.5% are singletons and the top ten take around 1.2%. The sequencing sample was made of PBMCs. These receptors were collected from a woman in her 30s with multiple sclerosis. CDR3s include the opening cysteine and the closing phenylalanine or tryptophan. The D gene is left open where the match is weak. Only some rows state a clone size, as once, few, many or a class for expanded clones.

>.|many|TRBV20-1|TRBJ2-7
TGCAGTGTATCGACCCCGACCAGCTACGAGCAGTACTTC
CSVSTPTSYEQYF
>.|many|TRBV6-5|TRBJ1-1
TGTGCCAGCAGCCAGTACACTGAAGCTTTCTTT
CASSQYTEAFF
>.|.|TRBV5-1|TRBJ2-1
TGCGCCAGCAGCTCGGAGGGCGTGGCTGAGCAGTTCTTC
CASSSEGVAEQFF
>.|many|TRBV10-2|TRBJ1-2
TGCGCCAGCAGTGAGTCGAGATCTTCACCCTACTATGGCTACACCTTC
CASSESRSSPYYGYTF
>.|.|TRBV6-2/TRBV6-3|TRBJ1-1
TGTGCCAGCAGTAGGGACAACACTGAAGCTTTCTTT
CASSRDNTEAFF
>TRBD2|many|TRBV10-3|TRBJ2-3
TGTGCCATCAGTGAGTCGGGGACTAGCTTTGATACGCAGTATTTT
CAISESGTSFDTQYF
>TRBD2|many|TRBV5-1|TRBJ2-5
TGCGCCAGCAGCTTGGACGCGGGGGGGTACCAAGAGACCCAGTACTTC
CASSLDAGGYQETQYF
>.|many|TRBV30|TRBJ2-7
TGTGCCTGGAGCGGAGACTACGAGCAGTACTTC
CAWSGDYEQYF
>.|many|TRBV29-1|TRBJ2-5
TGCAGCGCCCTTCGGGACGGAGAGACCCAGTACTTC
CSALRDGETQYF
>.|many|TRBV4-1|TRBJ1-2
TGCGCCAGCAGCCAAGAGCCGAAGAGACTTCTCTTC
CASSQEPKRLLF
>TRBD2|many|TRBV18|TRBJ2-1
TGTGCCAGCCCCCTAGCGGGAGCAAGGAATGAGCAGTTCTTC
CASPLAGARNEQFF
>.|many|TRBV29-1|TRBJ2-1
TGCAGCGTTGATCTTTCGGCCGGTGAGCAGTTCTTC
CSVDLSAGEQFF
>.|.|TRBV27|TRBJ2-3
TGTGCCAGCAGTCTCCTAGCGAGCACAGATACGCAGTATTTT
CASSLLASTDTQYF
>.|many|TRBV12-3/TRBV12-4|TRBJ1-1
TGTGCCAGCAGTTTAGGGTCTAGGAGGGTGAGAGGGGCTTTCTTT
CASSLGSRRVRGAFF
>.|many|TRBV12-3/TRBV12-4|TRBJ1-1
TGTGCCAGCAGTTTAATGGGTAGTCAGGCTTTCTTT
CASSLMGSQAFF
>.|many|TRBV20-1|TRBJ2-7
TGCAGTGCTCGGACAGTCTCCTACGAGCAGTACTTC
CSARTVSYEQYF
>.|few|TRBV20-1|TRBJ2-2
TGCAGTGCTAGGTTGGAGAGCGACGGGGAGCTGTTTTTT
CSARLESDGELFF
>TRBD1|many|TRBV5-1|TRBJ2-5
TGCGCCAGCAGCTTGGGACAGGGAAGGTACGAGACCCAGTACTTC
CASSLGQGRYETQYF
>.|many|TRBV5-1|TRBJ2-1
TGCGCCAGCAGCTTGTTCCAAGACAATGAGCAGTTCTTC
CASSLFQDNEQFF
>TRBD1|many|TRBV7-9|TRBJ1-5
TGTGCCAGCAGCACGGACAGGGTCAGCAATCAGCCCCAGCATTTT
CASSTDRVSNQPQHF
>TRBD2|many|TRBV20-1|TRBJ2-3
TGCAGTGCCGGCCCCCCTAGCGGGGGCTTCACAGATACGCAGTATTTT
CSAGPPSGGFTDTQYF
>TRBD2|many|TRBV2|TRBJ2-1
TGTGCCAGCAGCCTACTAGCGGGAACCTACAATGAGCAGTTCTTC
CASSLLAGTYNEQFF
>TRBD1|many|TRBV7-2|TRBJ1-2
TGTGCCAGCAGCCCCAATTTCTGGGGACAGGGTGGTGGCTACACCTTC
CASSPNFWGQGGGYTF
>.|many|TRBV29-1|TRBJ2-5
TGCAGCGTTGGGACAGCCCAGGTTGAGACCCAGTACTTC
CSVGTAQVETQYF
>.|many|TRBV7-9|TRBJ2-7
TGTGCCAGCAGCTCCTCCGGGACCACCTACGAGCAGTACTTC
CASSSSGTTYEQYF
>.|many|TRBV11-2|TRBJ2-5
TGTGCCAGCAGGGTAGCACAAGAGACCCAGTACTTC
CASRVAQETQYF
>TRBD1|many|TRBV20-1|TRBJ2-2
TGCAGTGCTAGGGACAGGGAAAGAACCGGGGAGCTGTTTTTT
CSARDRERTGELFF
>.|many|TRBV20-1|TRBJ2-7
TGCAGTGCTAGAGATTTCGGGACGTACGAGCAGTACTTC
CSARDFGTYEQYF
>TRBD1|many|TRBV7-2|TRBJ2-3
TGTGCCAGCAGCTCAACCGGGACAGGGGGCACAGATACGCAGTATTTT
CASSSTGTGGTDTQYF
>.|.|TRBV12-3/TRBV12-4|TRBJ2-2
TGTGCCAGCATGGGCAGAAACACCGGGGAGCTGTTTTTT
CASMGRNTGELFF
>.|.|TRBV20-1|TRBJ1-2
TGCAGTGCGACGACCCTTGATGGCTACACCTTC
CSATTLDGYTF
>.|many|TRBV12-5|TRBJ2-7
TGTGCTAGCGTTGGGGACACCTACGAGCAGTACTTC
CASVGDTYEQYF
>.|many|TRBV20-1|TRBJ1-2
TGCAGTGCTCCAATCCTTATCTTGAGGGAGGGCTACACCTTC
CSAPILILREGYTF
>.|many|TRBV20-1|TRBJ1-5
TGCAGTGCCCTCCCAGCAGGGGATACCAATCAGCCCCAGCATTTT
CSALPAGDTNQPQHF
>.|many|TRBV12-3/TRBV12-4|TRBJ2-3
TGTGCCAGCAGAGCAATTGGCAGCACAGATACGCAGTATTTT
CASRAIGSTDTQYF
>.|many|TRBV7-6|TRBJ2-4
TGTGCCAGCAGCAAGAACCCTGACAGGCCCCAGTACTTC
CASSKNPDRPQYF
>.|many|TRBV20-1|TRBJ2-3
TGCAGTGCTAAGCTAGTTGAATTTCCAGATACGCAGTATTTT
CSAKLVEFPDTQYF
>.|many|TRBV5-1|TRBJ1-4
TGCGCCAGCAGCCACGGGACGGAGGAACTGTTTTTT
CASSHGTEELFF
>.|many|TRBV25-1|TRBJ1-5
TGTGCCAGCAGTGAACAGGGATGGGATCAGCCCCAGCATTTT
CASSEQGWDQPQHF
>TRBD1|many|TRBV29-1|TRBJ1-1
TGCAGCACAACGGGACAGGGGTTTGCTGAAGCTTTCTTT
CSTTGQGFAEAFF
>.|many|TRBV6-1|TRBJ2-3
TGTGCCAGCAGTGACAGGAAAGCTAGCACAGATACGCAGTATTTT
CASSDRKASTDTQYF
>TRBD1|many|TRBV20-1|TRBJ1-5
TGCAGTGCTAGTGGAGGGACAGCTAATCAGCCCCAGCATTTT
CSASGGTANQPQHF
>.|many|TRBV18|TRBJ2-3
TGTGCCAGCTCACAACGATCCGGGCTCTGGGCAGATACGCAGTATTTT
CASSQRSGLWADTQYF
>TRBD2|many|TRBV27|TRBJ2-6
TGTGCCAGCAGTTCCCCGGGGGGGCACTCTGGGGCCAACGTCCTGACTTTC
CASSSPGGHSGANVLTF
>.|many|TRBV15|TRBJ2-3
TGTGCCACCAGCGAAGGCCGCCCGACAGATACGCAGTATTTT
CATSEGRPTDTQYF
>.|many|TRBV6-5|TRBJ2-7
TGTGCCAGCAGTTATTACAGGGAGTCTGGCAACGAGCAGTACTTC
CASSYYRESGNEQYF
>.|many|TRBV5-6|TRBJ2-3
TGTGCCAGCAGCACTGGAGGGCGCTGGCCGACGCATCCTTCGGCAGATACGCAGTATTTT
CASSTGGRWPTHPSADTQYF
>.|many|TRBV20-1|TRBJ2-1
TGCAGTGCTAGAGATTATGAGGTTGGGGTTTACAATGAGCAGTTCTTC
CSARDYEVGVYNEQFF
>.|many|TRBV6-5|TRBJ1-1
TGTGCCAGCAGTTACGGTACAGCGTTGGGTGAAGCTTTCTTT
CASSYGTALGEAFF
>TRBD2|few|TRBV29-1|TRBJ2-5
TGCAGCGTTGAGGACCCGCGGGAGACGAGGGAGACCCAGTACTTC
CSVEDPRETRETQYF
>.|few|TRBV14|TRBJ2-5
TGTGCCAGCAGCCAAGGCTCTCTTCGGGATCAAGAGACCCAGTACTTC
CASSQGSLRDQETQYF
>.|many|TRBV20-1|TRBJ1-2
TGCAGTGCAGTGGAAGGGGGTGATGGCTACACCTTC
CSAVEGGDGYTF
>TRBD2|many|TRBV10-3|TRBJ2-1
TGTGCCATCAGAGACCTAGCGGGGGGAGACAATGAGCAGTTCTTC
CAIRDLAGGDNEQFF
>TRBD1|many|TRBV20-1|TRBJ1-2
TGCAGTGCTAGAGATCCGACAGGGAGGTATGGCTACACCTTC
CSARDPTGRYGYTF
>TRBD2|many|TRBV20-1|TRBJ2-3
TGCAGTGCTATAAGAGGCGGCGGGGGGCCCACAGATACGCAGTATTTT
CSAIRGGGGPTDTQYF
>.|.|TRBV30|TRBJ2-7
TGTGCCTGGAGTTTTGGTCGGGTGGGCGAGCAGTACTTC
CAWSFGRVGEQYF
>.|many|TRBV7-2|TRBJ2-2
TGTGCCAGCAGCCAACGACAGTCCACCGGGGAGCTGTTTTTT
CASSQRQSTGELFF
>.|many|TRBV7-2|TRBJ1-1
TGTGCCAGCGGCAGGGCCAGTTACACTGAAGCTTTCTTT
CASGRASYTEAFF
>.|many|TRBV20-1|TRBJ1-6
TGCAGTGCTGCCGGGACCCCGAGTTCACCCCTCCACTTT
CSAAGTPSSPLHF
>.|many|TRBV12-3/TRBV12-4|TRBJ1-4
TGTGCCAGCAGTGCTGCTCAGATAGCAACTAATGAAAAACTGTTTTTT
CASSAAQIATNEKLFF